The clone carrying this T cell receptor (beta chain) was recorded once. Its target is not known. V shed 3 bases and J shed 1 base, with 7 bases lying between them. The length of the CDR3 is 14 residues. Germline V gene lookup returns CDR1 MGHRA and CDR2 YSYEKL. This record comes from a study of T cells in localized non-small cell lung cancer. Overall study findings and caveats: Among the tissues sampled, uninvolved adjacent lung had the highest T cell clonality, above tumor. Patients showing higher blood T cell density tended to see longer overall survival. Adjacent lung had a median roughly 60 of the 100 largest tumor clones.

Some clones are missing from TCRdb's copy, which holds only in-frame ones; the method was immunoSEQ multiplex PCR. The sample carries about 72,000 clones, roughly four fifths recorded once. This receptor was obtained from a female donor aged 60 or older with stage I lung adenocarcinoma. V gene TRBV4-1 combines with J gene TRBJ1-5; D call uncertain. The input for sequencing was peripheral blood, taken before any cancer treatment. CDR3 DNA sequence: TGCGCCAGCAGCCATGGCTGGAGCAATCAGCCCCAGCATTTT. It translates to CASSHGWSNQPQHF.